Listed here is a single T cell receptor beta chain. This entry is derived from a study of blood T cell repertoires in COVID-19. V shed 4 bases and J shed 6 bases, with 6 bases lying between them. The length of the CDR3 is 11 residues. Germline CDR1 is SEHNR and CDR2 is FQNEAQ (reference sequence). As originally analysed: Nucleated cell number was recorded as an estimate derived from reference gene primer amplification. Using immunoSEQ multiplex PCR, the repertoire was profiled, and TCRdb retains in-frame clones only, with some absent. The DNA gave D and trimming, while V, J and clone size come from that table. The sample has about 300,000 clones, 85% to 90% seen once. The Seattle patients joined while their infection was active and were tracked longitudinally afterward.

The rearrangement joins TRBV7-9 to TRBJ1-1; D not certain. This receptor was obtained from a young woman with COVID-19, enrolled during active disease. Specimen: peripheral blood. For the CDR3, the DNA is TGTGCCAGCAGCTCCTTAGCTGAAGCTTTCTTT. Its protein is CASSSLAEAFF.